This passage covers 26 T cell receptor beta chains from one sample sequenced in a study of cytomegalovirus exposure and HLA in healthy donors. The study ran its PCR with 60 Vbeta and 13 Jbeta primers. TCRdb keeps only in-frame clones here, not all; method: immunoSEQ multiplex PCR. The sample contains just over 95,000 clones, 78% of which appear only once. What was sequenced was PBMCs. These receptors all stem from a woman aged 35 to 49 in good health and CMV-seropositive.

The chain links TRBV27 to TRBJ2-7, with TRBD2 matching over 8 bases. The CDR3 has 15 amino acids. Germline V gene sequence: CDR1 MNHEY, CDR2 SMNVEV (reference sequence). With 3 bases clipped from V and 3 bases from J, the junction kept 7 bases outside the gene matches. CDR3 protein: CASSLRLARDYEQYF. For the CDR3, the DNA is TGTGCCAGCAGTTTGAGACTAGCGCGGGACTACGAGCAGTACTTC.

In this sample, this clone turned up a few times. The chain joins TRBV6-4 to TRBJ2-1, with 11 bases identical to TRBD2. Germline trimming cut 3 bases from V and 9 bases from J; bases unmatched to any gene: 7. CDR3 length equals 15 residues. Germline V lookup: CDR1 MRHNA, CDR2 SNTAGT. This chain's CDR3 is CASSELAGETGEQFF. The CDR3 bases are TGTGCCAGCAGTGAACTAGCGGGAGAAACGGGTGAGCAGTTCTTC.

This chain joins TRBV5-1 and TRBJ1-2; 8 bases line up with TRBD1. Germline lookup yields CDR1 SGHRS and CDR2 YFSETQ. The CDR3 has 13 residues. J was trimmed by 9 bases and V by 4 bases; bases with no gene match: 8. DNA of the CDR3: TGCGCCAGCAGCACTGGACAGGGTGGGAGCTACACCTTC. It encodes CASSTGQGGSYTF. The whole variable domain, filled in from reference TRBV5-1 and TRBJ1-2, reads KAGVTQTPRYLIKTRGQQVTLSCSPISGHRSVSWYQQTPGQGLQFLFEYFSETQRNKGNFPGRFSGRQFSNSRSEMNVSTLELGDSALYLCASSTGQGGSYTFGSGTRLTVV.

The chain has TRBV6-5 and TRBJ1-2; D not resolved. This CDR3 is 15 amino acids long. Germline CDR1 is MNHEY and CDR2 is SVGAGI. Trimming cost V 5 bases and J 4 bases, with 17 bases left between them. The CDR3 nucleotides are TGTGCCAGCAGTACAAGGACTGGAGGATCCTATGGCTACACCTTC. Translation gives CASSTRTGGSYGYTF.

This clone was counted a single time. The V call is TRBV28, the J call TRBJ2-7; possibly TRBD2 for D (6 bases). The length of the CDR3 is 14 residues. The V end lost 8 bases, the J end lost 3 bases, and 17 bases lay between the germline ends. Germline V gives CDR1 MDHEN, CDR2 SYDVKM. CDR3 nucleotides: TGTGCCAGCGTGGAACGGAGGGCGAGCTACGAGCAGTACTTC. Amino acid sequence: CASVERRASYEQYF.

V usage is TRBV11-2 and J usage is TRBJ2-3; possible D gene TRBD1, 5 bases. Trimming cost V 0 bases and J 8 bases, with 12 bases left between them. Germline CDR1 is SGHAT and CDR2 is FQNNGV. The CDR3 contains 14 residues. The CDR3 loop reads CASSLDGATITQYF. The CDR3 coding sequence is TGTGCCAGCAGCTTAGATGGGGCGACAATTACGCAGTATTTT.

This clone was counted between two and nine times. The CDR3 reads CASSEEVVWMVTDTQYF. The CDR3 DNA reads TGTGCCAGCAGTGAAGAGGTTGTATGGATGGTCACAGATACGCAGTATTTT. The chain joins TRBV25-1 to TRBJ2-3; D uncertain. The CDR3 contains 17 residues. V was shortened by 2 bases and J by 2 bases, with 17 bases between the two germline ends. Germline CDR1 and CDR2: MGHDK and SYGVNS.

The rearrangement joins TRBV5-1 to TRBJ2-5; D remains ambiguous. The germline V and J ends were trimmed by 3 bases and 4 bases, with 13 bases remaining between them. The CDR3 totals 14 residues. CDR1 is SGHRS and CDR2 is YFSETQ in the germline V gene. CDR3 sequence (DNA): TGCGCCAGCAGCTCCCGGGTAGGTGGAGAGACCCAGTACTTC. This gives the protein CASSSRVGGETQYF.

The chain has TRBV6-6 and TRBJ1-2; possibly TRBD1 for D (5 bases). Germline V gene data show CDR1 as MNHNY and CDR2 as SVGAGI (reference sequence). V lost 0 bases and J 4 bases, leaving 9 bases between the germline ends. The CDR3 totals 14 residues. DNA for the CDR3: TGTGCCAGCAGTTACTCTGGTCAGGGCTATGGCTACACCTTC. Translating it yields CASSYSGQGYGYTF.

Points on this clone: A read error may account for a junction end that differs from germline. This chain links TRBV7-7 with TRBJ2-3; D gene uncertain. The CDR3 totals 13 residues. The germline gives CDR1 SSHAT, CDR2 FNYEAQ (reference sequence). CDR3 residues: CASSDRGTDTQYF. The CDR3 coding sequence is TGTGCTAGCAGCGACCGGGGCACAGATACGCAGTATTTT.

This clone has just one count. The chain carries TRBV6-6 and TRBJ2-7; D perhaps matches TRBD2 (5 bases). Germline CDR1 and CDR2: MNHNY and SVGAGI (reference sequence). The CDR3 contains 14 residues. The V end was cut by 2 bases, the J end by 4 bases, with 12 bases between. The CDR3 spells CASSYTGMGYEQYF. The CDR3 DNA sequence: TGTGCCAGCAGTTACACCGGGATGGGGTACGAGCAGTACTTC.

V is TRBV10-3 and J is TRBJ2-5; TRBD2 is a possible D gene (5 bases). There are 16 residues in the CDR3. V was pared by 3 bases and J by 1 base, with 15 bases between. Germline CDR1 reads ENHRY; CDR2 reads SYGVKD. Here the CDR3 reads CAISDPRSGGQETQYF. The CDR3 DNA follows: TGTGCCATCAGTGACCCCCGGAGCGGAGGCCAAGAGACCCAGTACTTC.

The genes are TRBV19 and TRBJ2-2; maybe TRBD2 (6 bases). The CDR3 loop spans 15 amino acids. Trimming shortened V by 6 bases and J by 2 bases, and 13 bases separated the two germline ends. CDR1 and CDR2 from the germline V gene are LNHDA and SQIVND (reference sequence). DNA of the CDR3: TGTGCCAGTAGAGTGGGGGGAGGAAACACCGGGGAGCTGTTTTTT. This translates into CASRVGGGNTGELFF.

V gene TRBV5-6 combines with J gene TRBJ2-2, with 8 bases that match TRBD2. The CDR3 has 15 residues. CDR1 and CDR2 (germline): SGHDT, YYEEEE. The junction had 8 bases not matched to a gene; V was cut back by 4 bases and J by 6 bases. CDR3: CASSRGTRKAGELFF. As DNA, the CDR3 is TGTGCCAGCAGCCGAGGGACTAGAAAGGCCGGGGAGCTGTTTTTT.

Only a few counts were recorded for this clone. This rearrangement joins TRBV2 to TRBJ2-2; the D is unclear. CDR3 length: 12 amino acids. Trimming shortened V by 4 bases and J by 6 bases, and 6 bases separated the two germline ends. CDR1 and CDR2 (germline): SNHLY, FYNNEI. The CDR3 spells CASSASAGELFF. DNA for the CDR3: TGTGCCAGCAGTGCGTCCGCCGGGGAGCTGTTTTTT.

The V gene is TRBV18, the J gene TRBJ1-5; D not resolved. The CDR3 runs 13 residues. Per germline, CDR1 KGHSH and CDR2 LQKENI. With 4 bases removed from V and 10 bases from J, the gap between germline ends came to 14 bases. CDR3 nucleotides: TGTGCCAGCTCACTTTTGTCCGCGCCACCCCAGCATTTT. This codes for CASSLLSAPPQHF.

The V gene is TRBV5-6, the J gene TRBJ2-7; D is ambiguous. Germline CDR1 and CDR2: SGHDT and YYEEEE. V was shortened by 3 bases and J by 2 bases, with 9 bases between the two germline ends. The CDR3 loop spans 13 amino acids. In DNA, the CDR3 is TGTGCCAGCAGCTCCTGGAGAGCCTACGAGCAGTACTTC. This codes for CASSSWRAYEQYF.

In nucleotides, the CDR3 is TGTGCCAGCAGCATAAGGGACAGGGGATCAGATACGCAGTATTTT. It is translated as CASSIRDRGSDTQYF. The rearrangement joins TRBV9 to TRBJ2-3; 10 bases map to TRBD1. CDR1 SGDLS and CDR2 YYNGEE come from the germline V gene. The CDR3 is made up of 15 amino acids. V lost 4 bases to trimming and J lost 4 bases; unmatched junction nucleotides: 6. The whole variable domain, filled in from reference TRBV9 and TRBJ2-3, reads DSGVTQTPKHLITATGQRVTLRCSPRSGDLSVYWYQQSLDQGLQFLIQYYNGEERAKGNILERFSAQQFPDLHSELNLSSLELGDSALYFCASSIRDRGSDTQYFGPGTRLTVL.

The rearrangement uses TRBV11-3 and TRBJ2-1; TRBD2 agrees at 9 bases. The CDR3 contains 16 residues. Unmatched junction bases numbered 5, after V lost 2 bases and J lost 3 bases. Looked up from germline, CDR1 is SGHNT and CDR2 is YENEEA. The CDR3 sequence is CASSLWAGGNYNEQFF. The CDR3, as DNA: TGTGCCAGCAGCTTATGGGCGGGAGGGAACTACAATGAGCAGTTCTTC.

The chain couples TRBV7-3 to TRBJ2-2, with D unclear. CDR3 length: 14 residues. Trimming left V 5 bases short and J 1 base short, with 8 bases between. Germline assignment: CDR1 SGHTA and CDR2 FQGTGA. CDR3 amino acids: CASSPSWNTGELFF. CDR3 nucleotides: TGTGCCAGCAGCCCGTCTTGGAACACCGGGGAGCTGTTTTTT. Complete variable domain (other parts from reference TRBV7-3 and TRBJ2-2): GAGVSQTPSNKVTEKGKYVELRCDPISGHTALYWYRQSLGQGPEFLIYFQGTGAADDSGLPNDRFFAVRPEGSVSTLKIQRTERGDSAVYLCASSPSWNTGELFFGEGSRLTVL.

CDR3 in amino acids: CASSPRPVGNEQFF. In DNA form, the CDR3 reads TGTGCCAGCAGCCCCCGGCCGGTCGGGAATGAGCAGTTCTTC. The chain couples TRBV7-6 to TRBJ2-1, with no clear D. Trimming stripped 5 bases from V and 7 bases from J, with 15 bases between. Germline lookup yields CDR1 SGHVS and CDR2 FNYEAQ. This CDR3 has 14 amino acids.

The V gene is TRBV19, the J gene TRBJ1-1; D is ambiguous. Germline loops: CDR1 LNHDA, CDR2 SQIVND (reference sequence). V lost 4 bases, J lost 4 bases, and 13 bases lay in between. This CDR3 has 14 amino acids. CDR3 bases: TGTGCCAGTAGTACCGGTACCCTGAGCACTGAAGCTTTCTTT. Translated, it gives CASSTGTLSTEAFF.

The chain recombines TRBV27 with TRBJ2-1; the match to TRBD2 covers 9 bases. In germline, CDR1 is MNHEY, CDR2 SMNVEV (reference sequence). The junction had 8 bases not matched to a gene; V was cut back by 5 bases and J by 6 bases. This CDR3 region has 15 residues. The CDR3 DNA reads TGTGCCAGCAGTATCCCGGGACTAGCCCTCAATGAGCAGTTCTTC. Encoded protein: CASSIPGLALNEQFF.

The CDR3 sequence is CASSLGIAGGPYTDTQYF. In DNA, the CDR3 is TGTGCCAGCAGCCTGGGGATAGCGGGAGGGCCTTACACAGATACGCAGTATTTT. J is TRBJ2-3 and V is TRBV5-4, with TRBD2 matching over 11 bases. In germline, CDR1 is SGHNT, CDR2 YYREEE (reference sequence). The CDR3 is 18 residues long. The junction had 12 bases not matched to a gene; V was cut back by 4 bases and J by 2 bases.

The J gene is TRBJ1-3, the V gene TRBV5-1, with D unresolved. The germline gives CDR1 SGHRS, CDR2 YFSETQ. The V end lost 2 bases, the J end lost 4 bases, and 19 bases lay between the germline ends. This CDR3 has 17 amino acids. The CDR3 reads CASSFIPARFGGNTIYF. CDR3 in DNA: TGCGCCAGCAGCTTCATACCCGCCCGGTTCGGGGGAAACACCATATATTTT.

V is TRBV29-1 and J is TRBJ1-4; perhaps TRBD1 as D (6 bases). V lost 5 bases and J 6 bases, leaving 10 bases between the germline ends. CDR1 and CDR2 (germline): SQVTM, ANQGSEA. CDR3 length equals 12 residues. Here the CDR3 DNA reads TGCAGCGTTTCCGAGGGGGATGAAAAACTGTTTTTT. Residues: CSVSEGDEKLFF.